This TCR beta chain was recovered during a study of cytomegalovirus exposure and HLA in healthy donors. CDR1 MNHEY and CDR2 SVGAGI come from the germline V gene. This CDR3 is built from 12 residues. V was clipped by 3 bases and J by 9 bases; unmatched bases: 3. General study findings and limits: In a later analysis, HLA-associated beta chains showed higher expansion and lower generation probabilities than comparable chains.

In the case of this clone: Its target is unknown.

The PCR made use of 60 Vbeta and 13 Jbeta primers. In the authors' methods: In a later analysis, about 9.9 million of approximately 86 million unique beta chains occurred in at least two donors. Repertoires were generated with immunoSEQ multiplex PCR, while TCRdb's copy carries only in-frame clones and drops some. The D gene and trimming were derived from the DNA, and the V and J assignments and clone size from that table. The sample lists about 200,000 clones, 9.5% to 15% seen once, with more than 7% in the top ten. Sequencing was performed on PBMCs. The sequence was obtained from a man between 45 and 60 years old in good health and CMV-seropositive. The chain has TRBV6-5 and TRBJ1-1; 8 positions match TRBD1. CDR3 nucleotides: TGTGCCAGCAGTTATGGGACAGGTCAAGCTTTCTTT. This codes for CASSYGTGQAFF.